The 26 T cell receptor beta chains reported below all come from one sample, sequenced in a study of cytomegalovirus exposure and HLA in healthy donors. Primers for the PCR totalled 60 Vbeta and 13 Jbeta. Measured with immunoSEQ multiplex PCR; TCRdb has only the in-frame clones, and not every one. The repertoire holds around 150,000 clones, about three quarters seen once, with around 0.97% in the top ten. The sequencing sample was made of PBMCs. These receptors all stem from a woman in her forties or fifties in good health and CMV-seropositive.

This sequence joins TRBV5-1 and TRBJ2-7; D not resolved. V dropped 3 bases and J dropped 5 bases, with 9 bases sitting between them. The CDR3 has 12 amino acids. CDR1 and CDR2 from the germline V gene are SGHRS and YFSETQ. CDR3 in DNA: TGCGCCAGCAGCTCTTCTCAGAACGAGCAGTACTTC. Translating it yields CASSSSQNEQYF.

This clone has only one observation. The chain has TRBV9 and TRBJ2-4; TRBD2 is a possible D gene (5 bases). V was cut by 5 bases and J by 8 bases, with 20 bases left in between. CDR3 length: 15 residues. In germline, CDR1 is SGDLS, CDR2 YYNGEE. The CDR3 nucleotides are TGTGCCAGCAGTCTAGCCCCCCAACAACCGGACATTCAGTACTTC. It is translated as CASSLAPQQPDIQYF.

The chain combines TRBV6-5 with TRBJ2-1; D ambiguous. The V end lost 6 bases, the J end lost 8 bases, and 14 bases lay between the germline ends. The CDR3 has 13 residues. From germline, CDR1 is MNHEY and CDR2 SVGAGI. This chain's CDR3 is CASRHQSFDEQFF. CDR3 bases: TGTGCCAGCAGACATCAATCGTTCGATGAGCAGTTCTTC.

The V call is TRBV30, the J call TRBJ1-6, with no clear D. This CDR3 is built from 15 residues. V was pared by 2 bases and J by 5 bases, with 13 bases between. The germline CDR1 and CDR2 sequences are GTSNPN and SVGIG (reference sequence). CDR3 DNA sequence: TGTGCCTGGAGTTCCGGACGGAGGGATAATTCACCCCTCCACTTT. It translates to CAWSSGRRDNSPLHF.

The gene calls are TRBV4-3 and TRBJ1-6; 8 bases map to TRBD1. CDR3 length equals 16 residues. The germline V gene encodes CDR1 LGHNA and CDR2 YSLEER. The J segment lost 0 bases and the V segment lost 4 bases, leaving 2 bases of the junction unmatched. The CDR3 here is CASSPGTGSYNSPLHF. In DNA, the CDR3 is TGCGCCAGCAGCCCGGGGACAGGCTCCTATAATTCACCCCTCCACTTT.

The chain recombines TRBV2 with TRBJ2-3, with TRBD1 as a possible D gene (7 bases). The V gene's germline CDR1 is SNHLY and CDR2 FYNNEI. V lost 3 bases, J lost 2 bases, and 18 bases lay in between. The CDR3 contains 17 residues. This CDR3 is CASSERGAGGFTDTQYF. In DNA, the CDR3 is TGTGCCAGCAGTGAGAGGGGGGCAGGGGGGTTCACAGATACGCAGTATTTT.

The sample holds a few counts of this clone. The V call is TRBV4-2, the J call TRBJ1-2; D not certain. V lost 4 bases and J lost 3, with 9 bases in between. In germline, CDR1 is LGHNA, CDR2 YNFKEQ. This CDR3 is built from 13 residues. In DNA form, the CDR3 reads TGTGCCAGCAGCCCGGGGAGGGACTATGGCTACACCTTC. It yields the protein CASSPGRDYGYTF.

Written as DNA, the CDR3 is TGTGCCAGCAGCCAAGATCCTGCGGGAGGGCCCACAGATACGCAGTATTTT. This encodes CASSQDPAGGPTDTQYF. This chain uses TRBV4-2 with TRBJ2-3, with 9 nucleotides matching TRBD2. The CDR3 is 17 amino acids. Germline trimming cut 0 bases from V and 2 bases from J; bases unmatched to any gene: 6. The germline V gene encodes CDR1 LGHNA and CDR2 YNFKEQ.

CDR3 sequence: CASSLEGQHRSTDTQYF. CDR3 sequence (DNA): TGCGCCAGCAGCTTGGAGGGACAGCACAGGAGCACAGATACGCAGTATTTT. This chain uses TRBV5-1 with TRBJ2-3; 7 bases align to TRBD1. Trimming removed 0 bases from V and 0 bases from J; junction bases left unmatched: 7. In germline, CDR1 is SGHRS, CDR2 YFSETQ. The CDR3 length is 17 residues.

The rearrangement uses TRBV5-1 and TRBJ2-7, with 9 bases lining up with TRBD1. The V and J ends lost 2 bases and 7 bases, in that order; junction bases with no gene match: 10. The germline V gene encodes CDR1 SGHRS and CDR2 YFSETQ. This CDR3 contains 15 residues. The CDR3 protein is CASSFRDRVLDEQYF. The CDR3 DNA reads TGCGCCAGCAGCTTTAGGGACAGGGTGCTTGATGAGCAGTACTTC.

V is TRBV10-3 and J is TRBJ1-6, with D tentatively TRBD1 (6 bases). This CDR3 has 13 residues. Germline CDR1 ENHRY, CDR2 SYGVKD. Trimming shortened V by 6 bases and J by 10 bases, and 13 bases separated the two germline ends. CDR3 bases: TGTGCCATCAGAACAGGGTTGGGGTCACCCCTCCACTTT. It codes for CAIRTGLGSPLHF.

The chain combines TRBV7-8 with TRBJ2-7; 11 nucleotides line up with TRBD2. The CDR3 contains 16 residues. V was pared by 5 bases and J by 4 bases, with 10 bases of the junction left unmatched. Germline V CDR1 and CDR2: SGHVS, FQNEAQ. The CDR3 coding sequence is TGTGCCAGCAGCCCTCATGGGGTAGCGGGAGGGTACGAGCAGTACTTC. This encodes CASSPHGVAGGYEQYF.

The chain joins TRBV19 to TRBJ1-4; no firm D call. This CDR3 comprises 14 residues. V shed 2 bases and J shed 2 bases, with 6 bases lying between them. CDR1 LNHDA and CDR2 SQIVND come from the germline V gene (reference sequence). In DNA, the CDR3 is TGTGCCAGTAGTATATTTACTACTAATGAAAAACTGTTTTTT. It is translated as CASSIFTTNEKLFF.

The rearrangement uses TRBV5-4 and TRBJ1-4, with 9 bases identical to TRBD1. After removal of 1 base from V and 7 bases from J, the junction contained 8 bases not matched to a gene. The CDR3 contains 16 residues. CDR1 and CDR2 from the germline V gene are SGHNT and YYREEE (reference sequence). The CDR3 DNA sequence: TGTGCCAGCAGCTTGCCCTCGACAGGGGGGGTTGAAAAACTGTTTTTT. This codes for CASSLPSTGGVEKLFF.

The V and J genes are TRBV10-1 and TRBJ2-3, with 14 positions matching TRBD2. V lost 1 base to trimming and J lost 3 bases; unmatched junction nucleotides: 0. The CDR3 has 16 residues. Per the germline V gene, CDR1 is WNHNN and CDR2 is SYGVQD (reference sequence). CDR3 loop: CASSEWTSGRTDTQYF. The CDR3 nucleotides are TGCGCCAGCAGTGAGTGGACTAGCGGGAGGACAGATACGCAGTATTTT.

The rearrangement joins TRBV20-1 to TRBJ1-1; 8 bases map to TRBD1. Germline values: CDR1 DFQATT, CDR2 SNEGSKA (reference sequence). This CDR3 spans 11 amino acids. The V gene end was trimmed by 5 bases and the J gene end by 10 bases; junction bases not matched to a gene: 6. As DNA, the CDR3 is TGCAGTGCTGAGTGGACAGGGAGAGCTTTCTTT. Translating it yields CSAEWTGRAFF.

V is TRBV4-1 and J is TRBJ1-5; TRBD1 is a possible D gene (5 bases). Trimming removed 6 bases at V and 2 bases at J, with 17 bases between. The CDR3 has 16 residues. Germline CDR1 is MGHRA and CDR2 is YSYEKL. CDR3 region: CASSPLPGGGNQPQHF. The CDR3 region has the DNA TGCGCCAGCAGTCCCCTTCCGGGGGGGGGCAATCAGCCCCAGCATTTT.

The V call is TRBV7-2, the J call TRBJ2-7, with D unclear. Trimming stripped 4 bases from V and 3 bases from J, with 7 bases between. The CDR3 totals 12 residues. Germline CDR1 and CDR2: SGHTA and FQGNSA. The DNA for the CDR3 is TGTGCCAGCAGCTCCCCAGGCTACGAGCAGTACTTC. This encodes CASSSPGYEQYF. Filled out from reference TRBV7-2 and TRBJ2-7, the complete variable domain reads GAGVSQSPSNKVTEKGKDVELRCDPISGHTALYWYRQSLGQGLEFLIYFQGNSAPDKSGLPSDRFSAERTGGSVSTLTIQRTQQEDSAVYLCASSSPGYEQYFGPGTRLTVT.

Points on this clone: The sample contains more than one DNA sequence encoding this CDR3. The chain couples TRBV7-9 to TRBJ2-7; D is undetermined. Trimming took 4 bases from V and 4 from J, leaving 5 bases between them. In germline, CDR1 is SEHNR, CDR2 FQNEAQ (reference sequence). The CDR3 spans 11 residues. CDR3 sequence (DNA): TGTGCCAGCAGCTCGTTGTACGAGCAGTACTTC. The encoded protein is CASSSLYEQYF.

This clone was recorded once. The V gene is TRBV2, the J gene TRBJ1-6; possibly TRBD1 for D (6 bases). CDR1 SNHLY and CDR2 FYNNEI come from the germline V gene. V lost 3 bases and J lost 0, with 9 bases in between. The CDR3 extends over 16 amino acids. CDR3 sequence reads: CASSDGQSSYNSPLHF. CDR3 nucleotide sequence: TGTGCCAGCAGTGATGGACAGAGCTCCTATAATTCACCCCTCCACTTT.

The rearrangement joins TRBV2 to TRBJ2-3; TRBD1 might be the D (5 bases). Per the germline V gene, CDR1 is SNHLY and CDR2 is FYNNEI. V lost 8 bases, J lost 0 bases, and 12 bases lay in between. The CDR3 has 14 residues. The CDR3 region has the DNA TGTGCCAGCGAGACAGACTTTAGCACAGATACGCAGTATTTT. Translated, it gives CASETDFSTDTQYF.

This chain joins TRBV4-3 and TRBJ2-3, with a possible D match to TRBD1 (5 bases). The CDR3 runs 15 residues. Per germline, CDR1 LGHNA and CDR2 YSLEER. V gave up 1 base and J gave up 3 bases, with 11 bases separating them. CDR3: CASSQGIRGTDTQYF. For the CDR3, the DNA is TGCGCCAGCAGCCAAGGAATAAGGGGTACAGATACGCAGTATTTT.

V gene TRBV6-5 combines with J gene TRBJ1-5; the D is unclear. The CDR3 contains 13 residues. V was clipped by 2 bases and J by 6 bases, with 8 bases between them. Germline CDR1 reads MNHEY; CDR2 reads SVGAGI. The CDR3 DNA sequence: TGTGCCAGCAGTTACCAGGCCAGTCAGCCCCAGCATTTT. Its protein product is CASSYQASQPQHF.

This clone appeared once. V is TRBV28 and J is TRBJ1-1; no clear D gene. There are 12 residues in the CDR3. The V and J ends lost 8 bases and 1 base respectively, with 8 bases between them. The germline V gene encodes CDR1 MDHEN and CDR2 SYDVKM. CDR3 sequence: CASGRGNTEAFF. CDR3 coding DNA: TGTGCCAGCGGGAGAGGGAACACTGAAGCTTTCTTT.

As regards this clone: Other DNA sequences in the same sample also yield this CDR3. The chain carries TRBV27 and TRBJ1-1, with no clear D. The V gene's germline CDR1 is MNHEY and CDR2 SMNVEV (reference sequence). Trimming pared 0 bases from V and 1 base from J, leaving 3 bases between. The length of the CDR3 is 13 residues. The CDR3, as DNA: TGTGCCAGCAGTTTATCGCGGAACACTGAAGCTTTCTTT. Translation: CASSLSRNTEAFF.

V and J are TRBV9 and TRBJ1-6; no clear D. Germline-derived CDR1 and CDR2 are SGDLS and YYNGEE. Trimming shortened V by 3 bases and J by 5 bases, and 3 bases separated the two germline ends. CDR3 length: 12 amino acids. The CDR3 DNA is TGTGCCAGCAGCGGGCATAATTCACCCCTCCACTTT. Its protein is CASSGHNSPLHF.